These 10 T cell receptor beta chains originate from one sample sequenced in a study of CD8 T cells in Susac syndrome. RNA, at roughly 0.45 to 1 ug, was reverse transcribed with random hexamers. TCRdb recomputed calls from the immunoSEQ multiplex PCR reads with MiXCR, one row per CDR3 protein. The sample lists more than 150,000 distinct CDR3 sequences; approximately 96% were seen once. Material: CD4+ T cells from PBMCs. The receptors here all came from a human donor with Susac syndrome.

This chain uses TRBV6-5 with TRBJ2-1; D gene ambiguous. Trimming took off 4 bases at V and 5 bases at J, with 6 bases between the two ends. The CDR3 sequence is 12 residues long. Germline V gene lookup returns CDR1 MNHEY and CDR2 SVGAGI. CDR3 nucleotides: TGTGCCAGCAGTTCCAAGAACAATGAGCAGTTCTTC. This translates into CASSSKNNEQFF.

The chain carries TRBV7-3 and TRBJ2-5; possible D gene TRBD2, 5 bases. Germline CDR1 is SGHTA and CDR2 is FQGTGA. Trimming removed 5 bases at V and 5 bases at J, with 12 bases between. The CDR3 runs 13 residues. CDR3 protein: CASSPERTETQYF. The CDR3 DNA reads as TGTGCCAGCAGCCCCGAGCGGACCGAGACCCAGTACTTC. Full variable domain (outside the CDR3, taken from reference TRBV7-3 and TRBJ2-5): GAGVSQTPSNKVTEKGKYVELRCDPISGHTALYWYRQSLGQGPEFLIYFQGTGAADDSGLPNDRFFAVRPEGSVSTLKIQRTERGDSAVYLCASSPERTETQYFGPGTRLLVL.

The chain is built from TRBV30 and TRBJ1-2; the D gene is possibly TRBD1 (5 bases). The CDR3 is 13 residues long. Trimming took off 4 bases at V and 2 bases at J, with 11 bases between the two ends. The germline V gene has CDR1 GTSNPN and CDR2 SVGIG (reference sequence). The CDR3 region is CAWKTERNYGYTF. The CDR3 nucleotides read TGTGCCTGGAAGACAGAGAGAAACTATGGCTACACCTTC.

This rearrangement joins TRBV11-1 to TRBJ2-1; either TRBD1 or TRBD2 may fit D (5 bases each). CDR3 length: 13 amino acids. The ends were cut back, 2 bases at V and 6 bases at J, with 8 bases in the middle. CDR1 SGHAT and CDR2 FQDESV come from the germline V gene (reference sequence). This CDR3 is CASSLLRGNEQFF. The CDR3, as DNA: TGTGCCAGCAGCTTATTGAGGGGCAATGAGCAGTTCTTC.

The chain carries TRBV12-3 or TRBV12-4 and TRBJ1-5; D remains ambiguous. The CDR3 runs 14 residues. Trimming pared 3 bases from V and 1 base from J, leaving 7 bases between. CDR3 nucleotides: TGTGCCAGCAGTTTCGGCGGGAGCAATCAGCCCCAGCATTTT. Its protein product is CASSFGGSNQPQHF.

This clonotype was found once. The chain recombines TRBV30 with TRBJ2-1, with unresolved D. The CDR3 runs to 13 residues. CDR1 and CDR2 from the germline V gene are GTSNPN and SVGIG (reference sequence). V gave up 0 bases and J gave up 4 bases, with 7 bases separating them. The CDR3 nucleotides read TGTGCCTGGAGTGTCTACAGATACAATGAGCAGTTCTTC. It codes for CAWSVYRYNEQFF.

V and J are TRBV19 and TRBJ2-3; a weak D match, TRBD2 (6 bases). Looked up from germline, CDR1 is LNHDA and CDR2 is SQIVND (reference sequence). V was pared by 3 bases and J by 7 bases, with 17 bases between. The CDR3 sequence is 15 residues long. CDR3 DNA sequence: TGTGCCAGTAGTATTTTTCTACAACTAGCCAATACGCAGTATTTT. Its protein is CASSIFLQLANTQYF.

The chain is built from TRBV19 and TRBJ2-2; D is perhaps TRBD1 (6 bases). Trimming pared 7 bases from V and 5 bases from J, leaving 20 bases between. CDR3 size: 16 residues. Looked up from germline, CDR1 is LNHDA and CDR2 is SQIVND (reference sequence). CDR3 sequence: CASTHTRGLVTGELFF. For the CDR3, the DNA is TGTGCCAGTACTCACACCAGGGGCTTGGTAACCGGGGAGCTGTTTTTT.

V is TRBV20-1 and J is TRBJ2-3, with 11 bases matching TRBD2. The V gene end was trimmed by 1 base and the J gene end by 4 bases; junction bases not matched to a gene: 4. Germline V gene lookup returns CDR1 DFQATT and CDR2 SNEGSKA (reference sequence). The CDR3 has 15 amino acids. CDR3 bases: TGCAGTGCTAGAGGGGTAGCGGGGGGGGCAGATACGCAGTATTTT. Its translation: CSARGVAGGADTQYF.

The genes are TRBV19 and TRBJ1-5; 9 bases are a match to TRBD1. Looked up from germline, CDR1 is LNHDA and CDR2 is SQIVND (reference sequence). Unmatched junction bases numbered 6, after V lost 6 bases and J lost 3 bases. The CDR3 is 15 amino acids. CDR3 sequence (DNA): TGTGCCAGTAGCTCACAGGGGGCGCCCAATCAGCCCCAGCATTTT. It specifies CASSSQGAPNQPQHF.